The sequence of this T cell receptor beta chain was determined in a study of T cell responses to AZD1222 COVID-19 vaccine. TCRdb's table, derived via immunoSEQ multiplex PCR, lists solely in-frame clones and lacks some. The table has about 120,000 clones, about 87% seen once. Germline loops: CDR1 LNHDA, CDR2 SQIVND (reference sequence). The germline V and J ends were trimmed by 1 base and 3 bases, with 16 bases remaining between them. This CDR3 spans 16 amino acids. The sample consisted of peripheral blood, taken on day 0 of AZD1222 vaccination. The sequence came from an adult in good health. The V and J genes are TRBV19 and TRBJ2-7; weak D call: TRBD1 (5 bases). The CDR3 nucleotides are TGTGCCAGTAGTATAGGCACGGCCTGGGGCAGCTACGAGCAGTACTTC. It translates to CASSIGTAWGSYEQYF.